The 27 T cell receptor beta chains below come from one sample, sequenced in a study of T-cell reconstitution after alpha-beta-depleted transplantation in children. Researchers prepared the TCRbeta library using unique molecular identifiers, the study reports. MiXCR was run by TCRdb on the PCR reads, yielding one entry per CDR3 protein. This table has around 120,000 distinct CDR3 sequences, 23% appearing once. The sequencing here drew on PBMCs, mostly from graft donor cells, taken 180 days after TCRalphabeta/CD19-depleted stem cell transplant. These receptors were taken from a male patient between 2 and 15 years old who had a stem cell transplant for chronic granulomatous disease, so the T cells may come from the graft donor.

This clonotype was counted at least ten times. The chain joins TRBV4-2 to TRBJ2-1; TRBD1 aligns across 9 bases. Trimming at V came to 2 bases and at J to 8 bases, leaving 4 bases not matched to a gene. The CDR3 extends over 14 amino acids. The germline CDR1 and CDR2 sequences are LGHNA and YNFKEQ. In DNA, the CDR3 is TGTGCCAGCAGCCAAACAGGGGGCTTAGATGAGCAGTTCTTC. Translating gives CASSQTGGLDEQFF.

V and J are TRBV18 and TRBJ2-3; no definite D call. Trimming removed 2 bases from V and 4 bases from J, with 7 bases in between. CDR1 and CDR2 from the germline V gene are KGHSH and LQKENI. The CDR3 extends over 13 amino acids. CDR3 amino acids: CASSPVFADTQYF. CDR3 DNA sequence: TGTGCCAGCTCACCAGTCTTCGCAGATACGCAGTATTTT. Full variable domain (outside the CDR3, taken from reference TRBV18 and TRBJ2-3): NAGVMQNPRHLVRRRGQEARLRCSPMKGHSHVYWYRQLPEEGLKFMVYLQKENIIDESGMPKERFSAEFPKEGPSILRIQQVVRGDSAAYFCASSPVFADTQYFGPGTRLTVL.

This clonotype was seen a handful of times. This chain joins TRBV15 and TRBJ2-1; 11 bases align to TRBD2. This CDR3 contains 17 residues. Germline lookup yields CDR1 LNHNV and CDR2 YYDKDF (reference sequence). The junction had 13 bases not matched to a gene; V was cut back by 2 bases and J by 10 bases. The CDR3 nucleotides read TGTGCCACCAGCAGACAACGACATCTAGCGGGGGGAGTCGAGCAGTTCTTC. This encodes CATSRQRHLAGGVEQFF.

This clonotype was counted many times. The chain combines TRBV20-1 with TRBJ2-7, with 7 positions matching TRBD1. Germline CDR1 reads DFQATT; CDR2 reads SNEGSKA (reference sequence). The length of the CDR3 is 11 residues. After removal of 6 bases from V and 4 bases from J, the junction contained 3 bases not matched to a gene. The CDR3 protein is CSAIQGYEQYF. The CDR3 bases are TGCAGTGCCATACAGGGGTACGAGCAGTACTTC.

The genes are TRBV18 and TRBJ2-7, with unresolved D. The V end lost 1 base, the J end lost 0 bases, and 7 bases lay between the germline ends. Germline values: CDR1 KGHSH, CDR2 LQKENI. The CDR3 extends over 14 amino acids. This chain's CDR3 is CASSPLGGSYEQYF. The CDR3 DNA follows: TGTGCCAGCTCACCACTTGGCGGCTCCTACGAGCAGTACTTC.

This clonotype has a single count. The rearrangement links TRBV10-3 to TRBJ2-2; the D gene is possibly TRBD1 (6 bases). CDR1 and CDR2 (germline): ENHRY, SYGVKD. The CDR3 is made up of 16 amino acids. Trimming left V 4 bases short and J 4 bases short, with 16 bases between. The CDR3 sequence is CAISGMLGTPTGELFF. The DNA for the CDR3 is TGTGCCATCAGTGGTATGCTCGGGACACCCACCGGGGAGCTGTTTTTT.

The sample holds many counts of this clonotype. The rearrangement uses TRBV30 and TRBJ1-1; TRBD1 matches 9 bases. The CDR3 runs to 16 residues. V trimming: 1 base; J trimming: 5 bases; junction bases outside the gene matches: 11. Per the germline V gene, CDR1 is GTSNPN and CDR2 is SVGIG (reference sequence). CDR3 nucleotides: TGTGCCTGGAGTGCCGCCAGAACAGGGGGCTTTACTGAAGCTTTCTTT. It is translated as CAWSAARTGGFTEAFF.

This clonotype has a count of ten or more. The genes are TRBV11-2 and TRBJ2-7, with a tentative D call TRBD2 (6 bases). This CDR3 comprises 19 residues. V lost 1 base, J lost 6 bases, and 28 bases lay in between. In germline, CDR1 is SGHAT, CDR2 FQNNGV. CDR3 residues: CASSLVERHPLAQGTEQYF. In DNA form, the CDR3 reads TGTGCCAGCAGCTTAGTAGAGCGCCACCCGCTAGCGCAAGGGACCGAGCAGTACTTC.

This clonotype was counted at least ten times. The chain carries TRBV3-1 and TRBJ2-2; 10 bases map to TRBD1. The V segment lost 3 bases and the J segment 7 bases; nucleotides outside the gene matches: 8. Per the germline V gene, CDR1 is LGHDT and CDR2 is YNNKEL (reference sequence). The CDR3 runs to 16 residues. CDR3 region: CASSQRQGAIIGELFF. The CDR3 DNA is TGTGCCAGCAGCCAGAGACAGGGGGCGATAATCGGGGAGCTGTTTTTT.

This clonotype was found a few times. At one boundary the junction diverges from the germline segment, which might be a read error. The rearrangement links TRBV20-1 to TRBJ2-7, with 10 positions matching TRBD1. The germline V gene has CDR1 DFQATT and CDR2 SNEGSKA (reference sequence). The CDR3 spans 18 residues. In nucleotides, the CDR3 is TGCTGTGCTAGATGGGGGGGACAGGGGTCCCCAGTAGACTACGAGCAGTACTTC. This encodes CCARWGGQGSPVDYEQYF.

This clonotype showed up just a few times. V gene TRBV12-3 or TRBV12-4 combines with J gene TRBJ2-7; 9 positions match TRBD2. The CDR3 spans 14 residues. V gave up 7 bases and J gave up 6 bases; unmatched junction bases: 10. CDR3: CASTLTSGLVEQYF. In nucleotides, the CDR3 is TGTGCCAGCACCTTGACTAGCGGACTCGTCGAGCAGTACTTC.

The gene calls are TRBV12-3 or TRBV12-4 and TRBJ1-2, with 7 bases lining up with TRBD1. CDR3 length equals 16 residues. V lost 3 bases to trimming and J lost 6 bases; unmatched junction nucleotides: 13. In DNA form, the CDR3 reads TGTGCCAGCAGTTTCGACAGGGTTTCACTTTCGCATGGCTACACCTTC. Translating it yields CASSFDRVSLSHGYTF.

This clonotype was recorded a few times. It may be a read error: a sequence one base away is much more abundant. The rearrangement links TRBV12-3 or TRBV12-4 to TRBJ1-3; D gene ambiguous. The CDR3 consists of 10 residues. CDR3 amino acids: CASSLASTIF. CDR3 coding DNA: TGTGCCAGCAGTTTAGCCAGTACAATTTTT.

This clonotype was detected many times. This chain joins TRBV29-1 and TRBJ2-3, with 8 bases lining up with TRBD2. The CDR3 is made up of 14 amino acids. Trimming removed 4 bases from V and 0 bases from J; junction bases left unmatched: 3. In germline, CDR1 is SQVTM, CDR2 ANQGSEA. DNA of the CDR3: TGCAGCGTTGGAGGCGGGGGGAGCACAGATACGCAGTATTTT. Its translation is CSVGGGGSTDTQYF.

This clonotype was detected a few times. CDR3 region: CASSTQVMNTEAFF. The CDR3 bases are TGCGCCAGCAGCACCCAGGTCATGAACACTGAAGCTTTCTTT. The genes are TRBV5-1 and TRBJ1-1; D remains unclear. The CDR3 spans 14 residues. V lost 4 bases and J 0 bases, leaving 10 bases between the germline ends. Germline assignment: CDR1 SGHRS and CDR2 YFSETQ.

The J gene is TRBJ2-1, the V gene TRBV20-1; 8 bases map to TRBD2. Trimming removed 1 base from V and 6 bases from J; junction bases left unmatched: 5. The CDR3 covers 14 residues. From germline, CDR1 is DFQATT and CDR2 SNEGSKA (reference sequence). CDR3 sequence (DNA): TGCAGTGCTAGAGCGACTAGCGAGATCAATGAGCAGTTCTTC. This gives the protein CSARATSEINEQFF.

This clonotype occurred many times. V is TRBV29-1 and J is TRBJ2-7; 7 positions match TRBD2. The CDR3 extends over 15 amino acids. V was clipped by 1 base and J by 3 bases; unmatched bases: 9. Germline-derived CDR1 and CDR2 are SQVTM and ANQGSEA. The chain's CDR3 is CSVEVYGGGSYEQYF. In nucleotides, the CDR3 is TGCAGCGTTGAAGTATATGGGGGAGGGAGCTACGAGCAGTACTTC.

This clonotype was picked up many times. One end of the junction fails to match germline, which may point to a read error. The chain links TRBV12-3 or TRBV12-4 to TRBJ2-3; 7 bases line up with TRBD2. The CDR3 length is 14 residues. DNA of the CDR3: TGTGCCAGCAGTCTAGCGGAGGGCACAGATACGCAGTATTTT. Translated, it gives CASSLAEGTDTQYF.

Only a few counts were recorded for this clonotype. CDR3 protein: CASRSGGSYEQYF. Written as DNA, the CDR3 is TGTGCCAGCAGGAGCGGTGGTTCCTACGAGCAGTACTTC. The chain uses TRBV28 and TRBJ2-7; D is possibly TRBD2 (5 bases). V lost 6 bases to trimming and J lost 1 base, with 10 bases between them. Germline assignment: CDR1 MDHEN and CDR2 SYDVKM. The CDR3 runs to 13 residues.

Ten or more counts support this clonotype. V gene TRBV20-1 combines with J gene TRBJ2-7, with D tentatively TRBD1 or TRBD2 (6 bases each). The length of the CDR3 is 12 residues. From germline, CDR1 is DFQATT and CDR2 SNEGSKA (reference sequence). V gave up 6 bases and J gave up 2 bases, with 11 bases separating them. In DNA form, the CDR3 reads TGCAGTGCCAGGGGACTGGCCTACGAGCAGTACTTC. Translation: CSARGLAYEQYF.

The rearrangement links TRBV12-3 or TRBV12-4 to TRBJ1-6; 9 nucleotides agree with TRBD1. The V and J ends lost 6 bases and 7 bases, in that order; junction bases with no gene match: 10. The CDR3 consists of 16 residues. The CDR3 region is CASRQTGTGTNSPLHF. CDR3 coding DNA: TGTGCCAGCAGACAAACCGGGACAGGGACCAATTCACCCCTCCACTTT.

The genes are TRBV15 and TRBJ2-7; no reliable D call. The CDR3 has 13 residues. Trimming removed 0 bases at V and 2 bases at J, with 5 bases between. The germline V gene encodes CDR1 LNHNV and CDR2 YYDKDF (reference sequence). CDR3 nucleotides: TGTGCCACCAGCAGAGATCCCGCCTACGAGCAGTACTTC. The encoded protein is CATSRDPAYEQYF.

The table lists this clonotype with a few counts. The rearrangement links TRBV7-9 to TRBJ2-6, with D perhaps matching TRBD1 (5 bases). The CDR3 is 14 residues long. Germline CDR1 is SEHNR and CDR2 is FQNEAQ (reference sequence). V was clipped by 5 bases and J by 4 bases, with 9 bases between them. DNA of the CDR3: TGTGCCAGCAGCCCCTGGACAGGGGCCAACGTCCTGACTTTC. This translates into CASSPWTGANVLTF.

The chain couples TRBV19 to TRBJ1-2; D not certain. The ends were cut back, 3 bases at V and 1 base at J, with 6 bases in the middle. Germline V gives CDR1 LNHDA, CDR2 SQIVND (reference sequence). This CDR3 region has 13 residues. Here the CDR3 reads CASSIWGNYGYTF. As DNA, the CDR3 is TGTGCCAGTAGTATCTGGGGTAACTATGGCTACACCTTC.

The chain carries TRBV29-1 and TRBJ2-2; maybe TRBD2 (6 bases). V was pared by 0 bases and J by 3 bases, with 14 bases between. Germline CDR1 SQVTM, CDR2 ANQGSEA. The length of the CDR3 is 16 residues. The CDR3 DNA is TGCAGCGTTGAAGACCCGAGGGGAGGAGACACCGGGGAGCTGTTTTTT. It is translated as CSVEDPRGGDTGELFF.

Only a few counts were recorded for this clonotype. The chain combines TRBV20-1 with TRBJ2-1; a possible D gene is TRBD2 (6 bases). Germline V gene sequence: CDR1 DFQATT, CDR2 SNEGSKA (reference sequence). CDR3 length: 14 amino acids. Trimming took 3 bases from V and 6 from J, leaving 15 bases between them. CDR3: CSASKAGRLNEQFF. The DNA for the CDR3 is TGCAGTGCTAGCAAGGCAGGGAGGCTCAATGAGCAGTTCTTC.

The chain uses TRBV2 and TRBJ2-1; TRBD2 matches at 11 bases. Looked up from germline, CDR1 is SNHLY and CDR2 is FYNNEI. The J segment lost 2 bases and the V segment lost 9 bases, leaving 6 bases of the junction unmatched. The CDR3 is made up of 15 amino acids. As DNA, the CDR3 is TGTGCCAGTGTAGCGGGGGGGCAGACCTACAATGAGCAGTTCTTC. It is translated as CASVAGGQTYNEQFF. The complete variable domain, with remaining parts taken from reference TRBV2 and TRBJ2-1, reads EPEVTQTPSHQVTQMGQEVILRCVPISNHLYFYWYRQILGQKVEFLVSFYNNEISEKSEIFDDQFSVERPDGSNFTLKIRSTKLEDSAMYFCASVAGGQTYNEQFFGPGTRLTVL.